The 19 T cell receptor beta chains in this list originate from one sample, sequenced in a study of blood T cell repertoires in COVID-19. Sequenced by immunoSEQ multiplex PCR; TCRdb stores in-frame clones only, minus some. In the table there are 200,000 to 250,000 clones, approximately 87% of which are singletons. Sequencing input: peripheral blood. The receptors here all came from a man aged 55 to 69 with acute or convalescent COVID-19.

CDR3 region: CASSLGHHGYTF. CDR3 coding DNA: TGTGCCAGCAGCCTGGGACACCACGGCTACACCTTC. The J gene is TRBJ1-2, the V gene TRBV7-6, with D possibly matching TRBD1 (6 bases). CDR1 is SGHVS, CDR2 FNYEAQ, per germline. CDR3 length equals 12 residues. V was pared by 5 bases and J by 8 bases, with 12 bases between.

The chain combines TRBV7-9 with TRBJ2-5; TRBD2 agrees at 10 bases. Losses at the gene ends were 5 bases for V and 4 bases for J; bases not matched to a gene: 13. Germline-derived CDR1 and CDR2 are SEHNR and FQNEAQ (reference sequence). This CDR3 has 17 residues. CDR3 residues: CASSAGVSGRSPETQYF. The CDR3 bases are TGTGCCAGCAGCGCCGGCGTTAGCGGGAGGTCCCCAGAGACCCAGTACTTC.

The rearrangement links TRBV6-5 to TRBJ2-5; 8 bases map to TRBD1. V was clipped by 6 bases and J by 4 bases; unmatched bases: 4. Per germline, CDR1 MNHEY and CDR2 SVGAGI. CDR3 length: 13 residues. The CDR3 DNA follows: TGTGCCAGCAGCCAGGGGGCAAGAGAGACCCAGTACTTC. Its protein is CASSQGARETQYF.

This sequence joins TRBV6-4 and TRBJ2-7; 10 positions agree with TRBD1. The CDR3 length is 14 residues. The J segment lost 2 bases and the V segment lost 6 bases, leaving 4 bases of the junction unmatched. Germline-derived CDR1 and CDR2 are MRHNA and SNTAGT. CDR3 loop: CASSEGTGAYEQYF. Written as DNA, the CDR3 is TGTGCCAGCAGCGAGGGGACAGGGGCCTACGAGCAGTACTTC.

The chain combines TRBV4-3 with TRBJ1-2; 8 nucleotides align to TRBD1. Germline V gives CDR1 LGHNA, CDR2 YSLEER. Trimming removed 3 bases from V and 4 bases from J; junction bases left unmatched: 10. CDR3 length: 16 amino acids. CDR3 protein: CASSHNIQGQAYGYTF. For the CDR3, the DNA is TGCGCCAGCAGCCATAACATACAGGGACAGGCCTATGGCTACACCTTC.

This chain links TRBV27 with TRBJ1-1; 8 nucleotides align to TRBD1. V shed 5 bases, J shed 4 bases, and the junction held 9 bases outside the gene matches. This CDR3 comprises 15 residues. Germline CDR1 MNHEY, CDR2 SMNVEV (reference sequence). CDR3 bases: TGTGCCAGCAGTAAGGACAGGGCGCGGGGCACTGAAGCTTTCTTT. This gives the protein CASSKDRARGTEAFF.

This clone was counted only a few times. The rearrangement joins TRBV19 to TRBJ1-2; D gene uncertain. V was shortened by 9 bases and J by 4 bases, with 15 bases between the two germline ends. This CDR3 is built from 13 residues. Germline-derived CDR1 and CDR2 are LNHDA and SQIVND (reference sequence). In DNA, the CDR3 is TGTGCCAGCACGGACTCGAGAGGCTATGGCTACACCTTC. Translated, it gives CASTDSRGYGYTF.

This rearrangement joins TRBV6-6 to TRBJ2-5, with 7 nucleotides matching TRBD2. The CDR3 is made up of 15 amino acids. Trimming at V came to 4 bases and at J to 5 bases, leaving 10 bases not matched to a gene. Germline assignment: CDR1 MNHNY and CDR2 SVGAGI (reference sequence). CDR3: CASSSSSVGGETQYF. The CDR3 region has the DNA TGTGCCAGCAGTTCGTCCTCCGTGGGAGGGGAGACCCAGTACTTC.

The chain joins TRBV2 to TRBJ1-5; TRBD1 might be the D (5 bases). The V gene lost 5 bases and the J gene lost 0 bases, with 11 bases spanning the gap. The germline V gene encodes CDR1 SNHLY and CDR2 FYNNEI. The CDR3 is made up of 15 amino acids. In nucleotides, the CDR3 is TGTGCCAGCAGTCTCATTAGGGGTAGCAATCAGCCCCAGCATTTT. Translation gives CASSLIRGSNQPQHF.

CDR3: CAWSQGHGNQPQHF. CDR3 in DNA: TGTGCCTGGAGCCAGGGGCACGGCAATCAGCCCCAGCATTTT. The chain recombines TRBV30 with TRBJ1-5, with D possibly TRBD1 on 6 matching bases. The CDR3 runs 14 residues. Germline CDR1 is GTSNPN and CDR2 is SVGIG (reference sequence). V shed 3 bases and J shed 2 bases, with 11 bases lying between them.

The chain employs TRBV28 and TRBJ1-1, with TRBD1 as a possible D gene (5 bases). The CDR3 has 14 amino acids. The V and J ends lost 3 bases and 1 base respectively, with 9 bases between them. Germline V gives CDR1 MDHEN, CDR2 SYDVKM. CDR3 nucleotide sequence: TGTGCCAGCAGTTTCCGCAGGGAGAACACTGAAGCTTTCTTT. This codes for CASSFRRENTEAFF.

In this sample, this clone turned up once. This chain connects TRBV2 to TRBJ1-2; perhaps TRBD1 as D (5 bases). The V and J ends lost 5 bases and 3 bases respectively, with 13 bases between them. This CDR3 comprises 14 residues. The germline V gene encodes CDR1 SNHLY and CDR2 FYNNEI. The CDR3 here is CASSPQEIDYGYTF. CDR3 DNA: TGTGCCAGCAGTCCACAGGAGATAGACTATGGCTACACCTTC.

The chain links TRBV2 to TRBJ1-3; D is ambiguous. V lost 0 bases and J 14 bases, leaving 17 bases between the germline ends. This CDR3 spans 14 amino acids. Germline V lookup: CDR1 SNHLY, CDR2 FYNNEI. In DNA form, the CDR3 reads TGTGCCAGCAGTGAAGCGGTCCCACCGAGACTTTTATATTTT. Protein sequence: CASSEAVPPRLLYF.

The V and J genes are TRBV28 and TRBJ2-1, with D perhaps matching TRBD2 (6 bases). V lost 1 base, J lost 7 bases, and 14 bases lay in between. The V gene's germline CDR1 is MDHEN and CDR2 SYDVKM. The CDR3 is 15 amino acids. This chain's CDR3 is CASSLSISGPNEQFF. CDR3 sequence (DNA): TGTGCCAGCAGTTTATCGATTAGCGGTCCTAATGAGCAGTTCTTC.

CDR3 amino acids: CASSIAAGGNQPQHF. CDR3 nucleotides: TGTGCCAGCAGTATCGCGGCAGGGGGGAATCAGCCCCAGCATTTT. V usage is TRBV28 and J usage is TRBJ1-5; 7 bases align to TRBD1. Germline loops: CDR1 MDHEN, CDR2 SYDVKM. The CDR3 loop spans 15 amino acids. V was pared by 5 bases and J by 4 bases, with 8 bases of the junction left unmatched.

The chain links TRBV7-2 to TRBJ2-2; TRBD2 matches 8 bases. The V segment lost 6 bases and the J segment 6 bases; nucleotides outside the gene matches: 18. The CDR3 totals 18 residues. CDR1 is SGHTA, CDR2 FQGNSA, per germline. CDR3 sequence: CASRRGTSTIMGPGELFF. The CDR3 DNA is TGTGCCAGCAGGAGAGGGACTAGTACGATCATGGGGCCCGGGGAGCTGTTTTTT. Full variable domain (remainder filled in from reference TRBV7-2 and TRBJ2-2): GAGVSQSPSNKVTEKGKDVELRCDPISGHTALYWYRQSLGQGLEFLIYFQGNSAPDKSGLPSDRFSAERTGGSVSTLTIQRTQQEDSAVYLCASRRGTSTIMGPGELFFGEGSRLTVL.

CDR3 in amino acids: CASSDSRANQPQHF. The CDR3 DNA is TGTGCCAGCAGTGATTCCAGGGCCAATCAGCCCCAGCATTTT. The gene calls are TRBV6-1 and TRBJ1-5; D is possibly TRBD1 (5 bases). CDR1 is MNHNS, CDR2 SASEGT, per germline. This CDR3 contains 14 residues. V shed 3 bases and J shed 3 bases, with 9 bases lying between them.

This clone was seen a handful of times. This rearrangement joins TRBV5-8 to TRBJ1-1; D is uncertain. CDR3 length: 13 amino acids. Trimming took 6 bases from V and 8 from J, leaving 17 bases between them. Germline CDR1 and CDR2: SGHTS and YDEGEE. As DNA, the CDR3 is TGTGCCAGCACCCTAATTCCGGCGGCCGAAGCTTTCTTT. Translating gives CASTLIPAAEAFF.

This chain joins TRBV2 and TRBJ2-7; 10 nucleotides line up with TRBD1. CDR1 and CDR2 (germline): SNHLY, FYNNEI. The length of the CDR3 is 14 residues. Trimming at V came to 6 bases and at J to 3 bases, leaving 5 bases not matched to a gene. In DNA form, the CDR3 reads TGTGCCAGCAGAGAACGGACAGGGGGCTACGAGCAGTACTTC. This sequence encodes CASRERTGGYEQYF.